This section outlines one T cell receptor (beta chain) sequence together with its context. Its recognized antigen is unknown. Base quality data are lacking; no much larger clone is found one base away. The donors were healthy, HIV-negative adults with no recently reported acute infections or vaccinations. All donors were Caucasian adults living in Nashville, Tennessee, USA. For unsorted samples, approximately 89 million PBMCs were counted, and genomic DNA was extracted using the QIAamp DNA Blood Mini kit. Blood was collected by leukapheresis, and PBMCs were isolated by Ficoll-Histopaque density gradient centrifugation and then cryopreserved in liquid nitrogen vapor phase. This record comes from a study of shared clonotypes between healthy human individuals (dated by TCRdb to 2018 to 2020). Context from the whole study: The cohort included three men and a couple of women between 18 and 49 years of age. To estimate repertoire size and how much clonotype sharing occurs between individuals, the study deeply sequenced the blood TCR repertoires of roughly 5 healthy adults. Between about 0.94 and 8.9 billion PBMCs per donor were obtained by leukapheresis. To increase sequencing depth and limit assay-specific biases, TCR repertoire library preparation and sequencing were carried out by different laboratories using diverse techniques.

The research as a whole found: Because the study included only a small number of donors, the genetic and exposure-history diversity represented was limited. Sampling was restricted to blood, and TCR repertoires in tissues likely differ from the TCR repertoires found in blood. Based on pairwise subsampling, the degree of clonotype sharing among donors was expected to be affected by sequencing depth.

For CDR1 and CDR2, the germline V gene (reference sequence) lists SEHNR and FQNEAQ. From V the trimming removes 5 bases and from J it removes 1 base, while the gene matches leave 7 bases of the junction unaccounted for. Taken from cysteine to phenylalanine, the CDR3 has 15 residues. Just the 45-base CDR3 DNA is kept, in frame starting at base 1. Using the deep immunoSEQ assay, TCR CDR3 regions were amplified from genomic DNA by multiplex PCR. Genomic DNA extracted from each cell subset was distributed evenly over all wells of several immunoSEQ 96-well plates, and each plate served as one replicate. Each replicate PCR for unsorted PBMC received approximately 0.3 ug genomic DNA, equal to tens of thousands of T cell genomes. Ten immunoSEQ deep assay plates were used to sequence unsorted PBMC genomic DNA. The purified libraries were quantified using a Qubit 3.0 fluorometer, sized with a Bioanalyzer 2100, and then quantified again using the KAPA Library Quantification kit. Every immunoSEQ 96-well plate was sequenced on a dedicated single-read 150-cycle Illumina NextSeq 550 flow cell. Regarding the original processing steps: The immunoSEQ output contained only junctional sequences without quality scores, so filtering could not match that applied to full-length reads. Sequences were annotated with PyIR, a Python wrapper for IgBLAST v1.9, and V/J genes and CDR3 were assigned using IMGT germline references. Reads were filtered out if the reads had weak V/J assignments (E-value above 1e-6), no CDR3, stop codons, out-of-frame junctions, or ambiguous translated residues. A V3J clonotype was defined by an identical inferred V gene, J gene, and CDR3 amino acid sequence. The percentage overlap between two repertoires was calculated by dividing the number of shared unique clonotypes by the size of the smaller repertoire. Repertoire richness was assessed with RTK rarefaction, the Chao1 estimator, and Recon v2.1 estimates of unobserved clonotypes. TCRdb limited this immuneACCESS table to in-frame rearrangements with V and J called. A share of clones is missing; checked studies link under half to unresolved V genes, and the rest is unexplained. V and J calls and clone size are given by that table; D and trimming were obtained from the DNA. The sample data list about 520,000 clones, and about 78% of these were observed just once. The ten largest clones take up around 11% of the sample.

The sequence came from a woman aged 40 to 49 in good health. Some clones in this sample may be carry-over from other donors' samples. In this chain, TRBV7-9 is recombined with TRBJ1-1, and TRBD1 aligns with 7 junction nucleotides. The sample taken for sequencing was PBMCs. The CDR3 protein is CASSLGGSTNTEAFF. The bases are TGTGCCAGCAGCCTAGGGGGCAGCACGAACACTGAAGCTTTCTTT.